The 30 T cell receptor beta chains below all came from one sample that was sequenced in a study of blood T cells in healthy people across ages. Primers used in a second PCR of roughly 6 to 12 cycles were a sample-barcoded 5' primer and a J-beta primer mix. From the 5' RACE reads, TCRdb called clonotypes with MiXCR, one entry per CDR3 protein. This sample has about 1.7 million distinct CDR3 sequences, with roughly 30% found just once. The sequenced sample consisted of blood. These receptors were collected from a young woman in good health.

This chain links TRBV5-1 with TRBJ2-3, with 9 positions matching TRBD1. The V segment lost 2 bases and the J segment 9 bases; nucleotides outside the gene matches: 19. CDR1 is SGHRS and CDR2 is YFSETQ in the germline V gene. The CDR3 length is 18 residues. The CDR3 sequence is CASSFGSPWTGVEYTQYF. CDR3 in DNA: TGCGCCAGCAGCTTTGGTTCCCCATGGACAGGGGTTGAATACACGCAGTATTTT.

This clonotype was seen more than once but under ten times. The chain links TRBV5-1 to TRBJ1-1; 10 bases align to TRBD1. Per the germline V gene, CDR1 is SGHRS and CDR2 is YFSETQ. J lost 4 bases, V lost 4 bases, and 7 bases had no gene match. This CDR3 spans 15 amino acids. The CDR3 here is CASSDTGTGATEAFF. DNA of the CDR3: TGCGCCAGCAGCGACACCGGGACAGGGGCCACTGAAGCTTTCTTT. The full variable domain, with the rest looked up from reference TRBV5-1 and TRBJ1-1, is KAGVTQTPRYLIKTRGQQVTLSCSPISGHRSVSWYQQTPGQGLQFLFEYFSETQRNKGNFPGRFSGRQFSNSRSEMNVSTLELGDSALYLCASSDTGTGATEAFFGQGTRLTVV.

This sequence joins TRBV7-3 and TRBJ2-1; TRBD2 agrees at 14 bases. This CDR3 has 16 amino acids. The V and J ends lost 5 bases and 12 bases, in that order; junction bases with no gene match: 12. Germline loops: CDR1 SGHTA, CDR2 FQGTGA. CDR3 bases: TGTGCCAGCAGCCCGGGGACTAGCGGGGGCCAAGATCGGCAGTTCTTC. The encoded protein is CASSPGTSGGQDRQFF.

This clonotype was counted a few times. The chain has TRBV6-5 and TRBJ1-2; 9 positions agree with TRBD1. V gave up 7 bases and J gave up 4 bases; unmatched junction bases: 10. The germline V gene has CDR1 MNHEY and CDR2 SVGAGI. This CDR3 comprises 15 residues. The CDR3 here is CASITRDRVGYGYTF. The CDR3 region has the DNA TGTGCCAGCATTACCCGGGACAGGGTGGGCTATGGCTACACCTTC.

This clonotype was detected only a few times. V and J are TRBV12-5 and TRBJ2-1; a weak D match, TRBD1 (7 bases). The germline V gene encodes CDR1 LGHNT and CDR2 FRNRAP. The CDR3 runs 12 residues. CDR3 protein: CVRGDTYNEQFF. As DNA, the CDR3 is TGTGTCAGGGGGGACACCTACAATGAGCAGTTCTTC.

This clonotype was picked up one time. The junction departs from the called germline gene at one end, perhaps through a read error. CDR3 DNA: TGCGCCAGCAGCAGGACAGGGGGCTACGAGCGGTACTTC. Its protein is CASSRTGGYERYF. The chain carries TRBV5-1 and TRBJ2-7; 11 bases fit TRBD1. Germline CDR1 and CDR2: SGHRS and YFSETQ. The CDR3 loop spans 13 amino acids.

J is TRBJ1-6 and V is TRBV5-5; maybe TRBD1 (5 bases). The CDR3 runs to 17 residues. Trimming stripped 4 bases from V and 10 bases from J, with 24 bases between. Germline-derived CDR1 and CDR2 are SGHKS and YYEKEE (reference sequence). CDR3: CASSRSGTPARWSPLHF. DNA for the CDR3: TGTGCCAGCAGCAGATCCGGGACGCCGGCCAGGTGGTCACCCCTCCACTTT.

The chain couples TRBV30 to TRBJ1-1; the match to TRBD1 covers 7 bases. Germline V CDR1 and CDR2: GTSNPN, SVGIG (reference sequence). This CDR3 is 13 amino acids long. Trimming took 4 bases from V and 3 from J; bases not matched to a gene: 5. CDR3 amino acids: CAWTRGPYTEAFF. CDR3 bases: TGTGCCTGGACTAGGGGGCCCTACACTGAAGCTTTCTTT.

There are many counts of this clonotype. This CDR3 is CSGKDRGEFMETQYF. CDR3 DNA sequence: TGCAGCGGGAAAGACAGGGGAGAGTTTATGGAGACCCAGTACTTC. This chain connects TRBV29-1 to TRBJ2-5; 8 nucleotides line up with TRBD1. Losses at the gene ends were 7 bases for V and 5 bases for J; bases not matched to a gene: 15. The germline V gene encodes CDR1 SQVTM and CDR2 ANQGSEA. CDR3 length: 15 residues. Combining the CDR3 with reference TRBV29-1 and TRBJ2-5 gives the whole variable domain SAVISQKPSRDICQRGTSLTIQCQVDSQVTMMFWYRQQPGQSLTLIATANQGSEATYESGFVIDKFPISRPNLTFSTLTVSNMSPEDSSIYLCSGKDRGEFMETQYFGPGTRLLVL.

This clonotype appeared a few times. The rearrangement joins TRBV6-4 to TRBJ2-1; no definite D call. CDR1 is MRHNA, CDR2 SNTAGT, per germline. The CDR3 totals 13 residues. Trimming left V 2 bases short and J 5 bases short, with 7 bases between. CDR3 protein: CASSDEWDNEQFF. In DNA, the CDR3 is TGTGCCAGCAGTGACGAGTGGGACAATGAGCAGTTCTTC.

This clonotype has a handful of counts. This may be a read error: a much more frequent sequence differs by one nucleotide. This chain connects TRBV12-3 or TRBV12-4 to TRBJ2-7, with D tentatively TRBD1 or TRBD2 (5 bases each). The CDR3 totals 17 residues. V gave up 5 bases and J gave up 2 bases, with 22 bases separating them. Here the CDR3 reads CASSQGSRGPSPYEQYF. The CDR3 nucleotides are TGTGCCAGCAGTCAAGGATCCCGGGGACCAAGCCCCTACGAGCAGTACTTC.

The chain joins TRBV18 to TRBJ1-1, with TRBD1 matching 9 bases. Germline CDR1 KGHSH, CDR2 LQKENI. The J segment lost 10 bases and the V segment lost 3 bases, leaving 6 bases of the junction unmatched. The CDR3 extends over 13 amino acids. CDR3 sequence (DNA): TGTGCCAGCTCACCCGGGACAGGGCTGCTAGCTTTCTTT. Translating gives CASSPGTGLLAFF. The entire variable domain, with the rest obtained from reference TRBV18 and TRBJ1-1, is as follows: NAGVMQNPRHLVRRRGQEARLRCSPMKGHSHVYWYRQLPEEGLKFMVYLQKENIIDESGMPKERFSAEFPKEGPSILRIQQVVRGDSAAYFCASSPGTGLLAFFGQGTRLTVV.

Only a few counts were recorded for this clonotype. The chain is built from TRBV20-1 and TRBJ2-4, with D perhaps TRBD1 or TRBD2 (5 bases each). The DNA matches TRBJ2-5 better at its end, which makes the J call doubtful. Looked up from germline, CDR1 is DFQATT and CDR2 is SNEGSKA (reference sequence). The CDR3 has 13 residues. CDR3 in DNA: TGCAGTGCTACCCCAGGGACCCAAGAGACCCAGTACTTC. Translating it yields CSATPGTQETQYF.

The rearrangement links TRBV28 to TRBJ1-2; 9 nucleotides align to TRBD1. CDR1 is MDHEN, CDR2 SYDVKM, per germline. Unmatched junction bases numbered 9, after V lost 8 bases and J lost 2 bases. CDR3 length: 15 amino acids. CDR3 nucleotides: TGTGCCAGCCTTATCTCCGGGACAGGGAACTATGGCTACACCTTC. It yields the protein CASLISGTGNYGYTF.

CDR3: CASSQDLPDTQYF. The CDR3 DNA follows: TGCGCCAGCAGCCAAGATTTGCCAGATACGCAGTATTTT. The genes are TRBV4-3 and TRBJ2-3; D unclear. Per germline, CDR1 LGHNA and CDR2 YSLEER. The V end was cut by 0 bases, the J end by 4 bases, with 5 bases between. This CDR3 is 13 amino acids long.

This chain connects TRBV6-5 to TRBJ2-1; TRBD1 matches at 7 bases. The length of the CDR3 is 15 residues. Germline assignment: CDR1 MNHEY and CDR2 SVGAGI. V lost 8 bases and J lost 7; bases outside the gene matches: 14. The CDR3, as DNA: TGTGCCAGCTCAAGAGACAGGGCATATACGAATGAGCAGTTCTTC. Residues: CASSRDRAYTNEQFF.

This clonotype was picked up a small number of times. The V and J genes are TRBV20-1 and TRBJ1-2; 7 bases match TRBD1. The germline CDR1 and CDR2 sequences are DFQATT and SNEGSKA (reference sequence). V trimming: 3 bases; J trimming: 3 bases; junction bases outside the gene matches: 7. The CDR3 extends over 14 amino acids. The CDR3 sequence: CSASTGVHDYGYTF. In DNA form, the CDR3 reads TGCAGTGCTAGTACAGGGGTCCACGACTATGGCTACACCTTC.

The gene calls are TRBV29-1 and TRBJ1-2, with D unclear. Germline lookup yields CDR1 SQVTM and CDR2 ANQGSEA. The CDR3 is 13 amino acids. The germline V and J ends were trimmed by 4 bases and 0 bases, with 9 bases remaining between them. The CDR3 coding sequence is TGCAGCGTTGGCACGGAGACTAACTATGGCTACACCTTC. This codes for CSVGTETNYGYTF.

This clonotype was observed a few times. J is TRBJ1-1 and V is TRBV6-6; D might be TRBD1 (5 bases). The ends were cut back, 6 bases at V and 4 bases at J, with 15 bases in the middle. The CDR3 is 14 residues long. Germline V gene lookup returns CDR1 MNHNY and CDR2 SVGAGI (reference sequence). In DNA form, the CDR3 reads TGTGCCAGCAGGAAACAGGTTGGGGTCACTGAAGCTTTCTTT. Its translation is CASRKQVGVTEAFF.

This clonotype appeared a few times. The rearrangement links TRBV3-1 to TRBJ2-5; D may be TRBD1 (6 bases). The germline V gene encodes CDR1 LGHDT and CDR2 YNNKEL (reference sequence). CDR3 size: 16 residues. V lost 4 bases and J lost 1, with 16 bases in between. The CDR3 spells CASSRNLRGSQETQYF. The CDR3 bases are TGTGCCAGCAGCCGCAACCTTAGGGGGTCCCAAGAGACCCAGTACTTC.

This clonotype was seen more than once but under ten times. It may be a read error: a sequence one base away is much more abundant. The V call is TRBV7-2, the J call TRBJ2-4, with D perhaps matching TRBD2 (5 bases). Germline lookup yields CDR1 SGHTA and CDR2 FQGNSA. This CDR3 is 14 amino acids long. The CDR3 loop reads CASSQRGSGNIQHF. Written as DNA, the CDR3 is TGTGCCAGCAGCCAACGGGGTTCGGGGAACATTCAGCACTTC.

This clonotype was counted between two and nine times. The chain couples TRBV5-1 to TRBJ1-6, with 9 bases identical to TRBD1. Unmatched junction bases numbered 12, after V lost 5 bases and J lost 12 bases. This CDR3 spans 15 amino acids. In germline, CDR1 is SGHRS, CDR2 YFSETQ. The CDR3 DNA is TGCGCCAGCAGGGCCGCCGGGACAGGGAAGGGACCCCTCCACTTT. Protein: CASRAAGTGKGPLHF.

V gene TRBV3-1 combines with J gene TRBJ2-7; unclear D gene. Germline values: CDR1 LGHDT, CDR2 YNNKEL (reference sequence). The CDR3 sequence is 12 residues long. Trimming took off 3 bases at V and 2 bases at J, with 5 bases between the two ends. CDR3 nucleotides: TGTGCCAGCAGCCACGCTACCTACGAGCAGTACTTC. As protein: CASSHATYEQYF.

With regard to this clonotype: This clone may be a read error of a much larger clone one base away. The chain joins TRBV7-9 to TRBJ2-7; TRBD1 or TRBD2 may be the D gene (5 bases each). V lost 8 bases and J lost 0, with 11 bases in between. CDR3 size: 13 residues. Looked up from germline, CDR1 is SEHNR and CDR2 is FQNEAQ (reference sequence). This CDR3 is CASEGENSYEQYF. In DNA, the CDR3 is TGTGCCAGCGAAGGGGAGAACTCCTACGAGCAGTACTTC.

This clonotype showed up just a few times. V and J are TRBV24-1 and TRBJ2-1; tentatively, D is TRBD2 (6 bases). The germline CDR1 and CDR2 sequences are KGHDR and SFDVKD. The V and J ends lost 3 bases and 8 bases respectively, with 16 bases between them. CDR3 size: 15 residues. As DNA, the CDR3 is TGTGCCACCAGTGATCAGACGACTAGTCGGCATGAGCAGTTCTTC. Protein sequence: CATSDQTTSRHEQFF.

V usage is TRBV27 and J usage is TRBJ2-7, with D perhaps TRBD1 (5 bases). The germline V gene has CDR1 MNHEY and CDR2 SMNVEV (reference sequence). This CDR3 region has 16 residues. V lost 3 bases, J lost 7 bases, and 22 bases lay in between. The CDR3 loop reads CASSFAGLTPRGEQYF. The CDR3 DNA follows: TGTGCCAGCAGTTTCGCAGGGCTGACGCCGCGTGGTGAGCAGTACTTC.

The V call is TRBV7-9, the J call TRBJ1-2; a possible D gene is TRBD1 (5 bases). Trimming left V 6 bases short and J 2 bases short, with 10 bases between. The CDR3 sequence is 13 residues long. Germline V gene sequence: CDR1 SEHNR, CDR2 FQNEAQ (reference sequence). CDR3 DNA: TGTGCCAGCAGACTGGACACCAACTATGGCTACACCTTC. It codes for CASRLDTNYGYTF.

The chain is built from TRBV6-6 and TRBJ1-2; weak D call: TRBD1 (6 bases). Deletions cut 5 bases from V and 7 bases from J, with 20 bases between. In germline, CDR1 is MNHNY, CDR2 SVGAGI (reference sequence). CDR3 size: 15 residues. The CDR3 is CASSLPGTRESGYTF. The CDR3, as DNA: TGTGCCAGCAGTCTTCCCGGGACAAGGGAATCTGGCTACACCTTC.

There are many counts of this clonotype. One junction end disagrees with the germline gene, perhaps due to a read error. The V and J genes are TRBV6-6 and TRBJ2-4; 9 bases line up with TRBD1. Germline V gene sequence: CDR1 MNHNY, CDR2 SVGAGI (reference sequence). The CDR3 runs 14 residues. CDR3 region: CASSPGTGKNIQYF. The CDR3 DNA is TGCGCCAGCAGCCCCGGGACAGGGAAAAACATTCAGTACTTC.

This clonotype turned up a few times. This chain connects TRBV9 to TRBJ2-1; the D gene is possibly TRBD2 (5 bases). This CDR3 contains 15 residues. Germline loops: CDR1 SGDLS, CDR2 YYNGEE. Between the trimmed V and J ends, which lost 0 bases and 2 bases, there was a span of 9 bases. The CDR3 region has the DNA TGTGCCAGCAGCGTAGCTCCAGCGGCCTACAATGAGCAGTTCTTC. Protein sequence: CASSVAPAAYNEQFF. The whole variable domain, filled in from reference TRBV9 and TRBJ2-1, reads DSGVTQTPKHLITATGQRVTLRCSPRSGDLSVYWYQQSLDQGLQFLIQYYNGEERAKGNILERFSAQQFPDLHSELNLSSLELGDSALYFCASSVAPAAYNEQFFGPGTRLTVL.